The clone carrying this T cell receptor beta chain appeared a single time. Trimming shortened V by 4 bases and J by 8 bases, and 17 bases separated the two germline ends. Germline loops: CDR1 WSHSY, CDR2 SAAADI. The CDR3 has 14 residues. The data were taken from a study of blood T cell repertoires in COVID-19. Here immunoSEQ multiplex PCR was the method, and the copy in TCRdb shows in-frame clones only, minus some. The sample shows more than 300,000 clones, roughly 91% of them seen only once. Either two negative PCRs, clearance, or symptom resolution qualified Cohort 3 donors as recovered. The sequenced sample consisted of PBMCs or T cells enriched from blood (not recorded which). This receptor was obtained from a woman aged 18-30 years who had recovered from COVID-19. The chain combines TRBV10-2 with TRBJ1-2; possible D gene TRBD1, 5 bases. CDR3 sequence reads: CASSGPRATVGYTF. In DNA, the CDR3 is TGCGCCAGCAGTGGGCCCAGGGCGACAGTGGGCTACACCTTC.